This section outlines one T cell receptor (beta chain) sequence together with its context. No cognate antigen has been identified for it. No clone much larger than this one lies a single base away; base qualities are absent. V is clipped by 0 bases and J by 3 bases, and the sequence between their germline boundaries is 6 bases long. From its cysteine to its phenylalanine, the CDR3 spans 14 amino acids. Here the CDR3 DNA is all that survives: 42 bases in frame from base 1. In the germline V gene (reference sequence), CDR1 corresponds to SGHNT and CDR2 to YYREEE. In light of the paper, this sample's time point label describes: baseline before first vaccination. Vaccinee samples were obtained from the UK trials COV001 and COV002, which included a single-blind randomized controlled phase 2/3 trial of AZD1222 (ChAdOx1 nCoV-19) in healthy adults. For TCRbeta chain sequencing, PBMC samples were collected from trial participants at day 0 and at day 28 after the second dose.

These data belong to a study of T cell responses to AZD1222 COVID-19 vaccine (dated by TCRdb to 2020 to 2022). About the investigation overall: AZD1222 recipients whose second dose came at about 4 weeks and those whose second dose came at about 12 weeks were combined into one group, since spike-specific TCR depth and breadth did not differ between the two schedules. A total of 233 trial participants underwent TCR sequencing, of whom nearly 210 had received two doses of AZD1222 and about 25 had received two doses of the MenACWY control vaccine. Enrollment into the trials was organized by age into subgroups of 18-55, 56-69 and 70-plus years, and those subgroups contained about 150, 27 and 61 TCR-sequenced participants, respectively.

Overall results and qualifications from the work: Reportedly, close to half of the unique spike-specific TCRs recognized epitopes lying outside the regions that are mutated in the B.1.351 and B.1.1.7 variants. After two AZD1222 doses, both the breadth and the depth of spike-specific TCRs were significantly higher than at day 0 and than in MenACWY recipients. Conclusions about previously exposed vaccinees are limited because only six or seven AZD1222 recipients were SARS-CoV-2 seropositive at baseline. Because no day 14 peak-response samples were available, repertoires were characterized only after the peak T cell response. In the small 56-69-year group, the increase in depth fell short of significance, most likely because of low power. Participants were mostly white British and included more females than males, and it was suggested by the authors that clonal diversity may have been underestimated. The whole spike protein was spanned by vaccine-associated CD4 TCRs, and dominant responses were seen in regions 160-218 and 743-854.

The CDR3 regions of human TCRbeta chains were subjected to immunosequencing. In the authors' own workflow: Repertoire TCRs were matched against a reference library of SARS-CoV-2-specific TCRs generated with the MIRA antigen-specificity platform. Breadth meant the fraction of unique TCRs that were SARS-CoV-2-associated, whereas depth meant the fraction of total T cells that were SARS-CoV-2-associated. Each spike-specific TCR was assigned to its reactive spike region and to a CD4 or CD8 class using the MIRA data. Log10-transformed breadth and depth values were compared by one-way ANOVA with Sidak's multiple comparisons tests. The immuneACCESS repertoire file appears here via TCRdb, limited to in-frame rearrangements. These files lack a portion of the clones; in checked studies, under half of the deficit traces to unresolved V genes, and the cause of the others is not known. V and J calls and clone size are those listed in that table; D and trimming were worked out from the DNA. Within this sample are about 35,000 clones, with 80% to 90% of them counted one time only. The biggest ten clones account for approximately 7.3% of the sample.

The starting material was peripheral blood, obtained on day 0 of AZD1222 vaccination. Here the chain combines TRBV5-4 and TRBJ2-2; the D gene assignment is ambiguous. The sequence was collected from an adult in good health. The DNA sequence is as follows: TGTGCCAGCAGCTTGGGGACCCACACCGGGGAGCTGTTTTTT. The translation is CASSLGTHTGELFF.